This T cell receptor (beta chain) was captured in a study of early T cells in non-severe SARS-CoV-2 infection. In the study overall: Chains from this unsorted whole-blood bulk RNA could not be paired. Findings and caveats of the study: VDJdb matching, biased toward anti-spike CD8 responses, missed private and CD4 specificities.

The CDR3 sequence is 12 residues long. Looked up from germline, CDR1 is SGHAT and CDR2 is FQNNGV. The germline V and J ends were trimmed by 3 bases and 8 bases, with 8 bases remaining between them. This clonotype was counted between two and nine times. What it binds is unknown. TCRdb ran MiXCR on the 5' RACE reads and lists one entry per CDR3 protein. The repertoire includes fewer than 95,000 distinct CDR3 sequences, roughly 17% of them detected once, and 4.5% to 6% sits in the top ten. Here the sequenced sample was whole blood, taken at baseline. The gene calls are TRBV11-2 and TRBJ2-1; no definite D call. The TCR sequence derives from an adult who was a healthcare worker with PCR-confirmed SARS-CoV-2 infection or an uninfected control (not recorded which). The CDR3: CASSFLQHEQFF. CDR3 coding DNA: TGTGCCAGCAGCTTCCTACAACATGAGCAGTTCTTC.